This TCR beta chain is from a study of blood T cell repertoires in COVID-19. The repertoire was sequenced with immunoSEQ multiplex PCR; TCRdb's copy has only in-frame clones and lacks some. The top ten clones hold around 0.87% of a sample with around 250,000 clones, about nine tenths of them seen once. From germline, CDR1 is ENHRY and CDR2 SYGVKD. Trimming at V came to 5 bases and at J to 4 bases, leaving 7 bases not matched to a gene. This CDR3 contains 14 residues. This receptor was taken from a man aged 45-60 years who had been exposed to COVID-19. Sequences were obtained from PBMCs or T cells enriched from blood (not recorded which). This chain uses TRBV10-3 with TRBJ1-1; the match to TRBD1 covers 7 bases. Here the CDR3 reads CAISNRGGGTEAFF. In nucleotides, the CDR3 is TGTGCCATCAGTAACAGGGGAGGAGGCACTGAAGCTTTCTTT.